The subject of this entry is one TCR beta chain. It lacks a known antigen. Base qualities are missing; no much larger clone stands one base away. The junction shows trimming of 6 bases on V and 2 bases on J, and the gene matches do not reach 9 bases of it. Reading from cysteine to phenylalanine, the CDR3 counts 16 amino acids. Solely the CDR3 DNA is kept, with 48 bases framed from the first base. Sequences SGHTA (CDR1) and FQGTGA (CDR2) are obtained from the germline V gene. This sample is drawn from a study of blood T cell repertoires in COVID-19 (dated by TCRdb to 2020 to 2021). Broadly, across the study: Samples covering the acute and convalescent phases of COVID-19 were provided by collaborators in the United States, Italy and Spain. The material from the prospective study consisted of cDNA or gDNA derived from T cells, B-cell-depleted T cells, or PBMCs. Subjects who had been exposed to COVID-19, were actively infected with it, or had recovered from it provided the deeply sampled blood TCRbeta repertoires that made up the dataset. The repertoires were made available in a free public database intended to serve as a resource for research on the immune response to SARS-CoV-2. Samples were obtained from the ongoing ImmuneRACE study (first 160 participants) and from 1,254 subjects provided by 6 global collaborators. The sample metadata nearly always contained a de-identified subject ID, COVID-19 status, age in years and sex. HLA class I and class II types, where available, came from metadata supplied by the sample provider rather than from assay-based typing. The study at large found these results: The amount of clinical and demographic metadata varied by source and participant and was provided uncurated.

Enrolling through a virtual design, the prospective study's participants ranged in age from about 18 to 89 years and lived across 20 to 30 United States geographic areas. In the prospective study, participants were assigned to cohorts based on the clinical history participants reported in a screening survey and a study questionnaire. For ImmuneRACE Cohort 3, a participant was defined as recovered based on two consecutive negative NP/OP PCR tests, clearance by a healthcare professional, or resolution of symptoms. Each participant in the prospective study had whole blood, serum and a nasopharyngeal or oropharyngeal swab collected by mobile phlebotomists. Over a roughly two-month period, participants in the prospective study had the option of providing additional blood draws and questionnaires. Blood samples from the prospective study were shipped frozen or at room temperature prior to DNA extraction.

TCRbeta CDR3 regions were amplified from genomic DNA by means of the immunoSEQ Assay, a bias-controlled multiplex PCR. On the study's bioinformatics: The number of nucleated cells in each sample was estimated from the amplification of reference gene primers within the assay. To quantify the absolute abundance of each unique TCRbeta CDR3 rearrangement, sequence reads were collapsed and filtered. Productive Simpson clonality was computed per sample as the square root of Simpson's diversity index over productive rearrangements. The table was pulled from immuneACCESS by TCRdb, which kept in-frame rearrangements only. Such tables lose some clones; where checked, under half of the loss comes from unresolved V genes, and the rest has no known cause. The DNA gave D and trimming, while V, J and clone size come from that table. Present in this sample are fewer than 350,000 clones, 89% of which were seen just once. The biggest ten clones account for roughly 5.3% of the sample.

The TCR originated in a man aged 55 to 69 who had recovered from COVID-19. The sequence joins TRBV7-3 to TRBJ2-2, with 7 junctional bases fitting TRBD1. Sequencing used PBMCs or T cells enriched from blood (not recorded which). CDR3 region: CASSLRGQQNTGELFF. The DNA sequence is TGTGCCAGCAGTTTACGGGGACAGCAAAACACCGGGGAGCTGTTTTTT.